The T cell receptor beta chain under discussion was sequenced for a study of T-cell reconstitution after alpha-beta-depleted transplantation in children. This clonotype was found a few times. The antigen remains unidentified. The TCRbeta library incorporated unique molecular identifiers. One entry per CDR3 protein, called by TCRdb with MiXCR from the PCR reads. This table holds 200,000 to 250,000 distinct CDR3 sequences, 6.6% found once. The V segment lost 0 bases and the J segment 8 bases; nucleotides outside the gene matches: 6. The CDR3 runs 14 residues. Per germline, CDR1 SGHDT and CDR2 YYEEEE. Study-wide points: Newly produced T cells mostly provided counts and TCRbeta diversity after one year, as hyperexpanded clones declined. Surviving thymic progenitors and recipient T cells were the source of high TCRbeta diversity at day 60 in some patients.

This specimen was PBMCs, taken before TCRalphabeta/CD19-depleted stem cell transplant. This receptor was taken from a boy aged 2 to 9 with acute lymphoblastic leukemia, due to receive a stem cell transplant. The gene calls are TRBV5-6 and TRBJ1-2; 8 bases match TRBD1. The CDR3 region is CASSLGQGAQGYTF. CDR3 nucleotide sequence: TGTGCCAGCAGCTTGGGTCAGGGGGCACAGGGCTACACCTTC.